This T cell receptor beta chain was retrieved from a study of siplizumab effects on memory and regulatory T cells. Generated by immunoSEQ multiplex PCR, the TCRdb table keeps only in-frame clones and is missing some. The table lists 70,000 to 95,000 clones, about 87% of them singletons. Study-level results: Siplizumab produced a significant drop in alloreactive sequences attributable to unstimulated CD4+ memory cells. Naive-or-memory phenotypes were unassignable for roughly 75-97% of proliferating CD4+ or CD8+ clones. A small minority of alloreactive clones were mapped to unstimulated subsets.

This clone has only one observation. The antigen remains unidentified. The CDR3 has 16 residues. V was shortened by 4 bases and J by 1 base, with 15 bases between the two germline ends. The germline CDR1 and CDR2 sequences are ENHRY and SYGVKD. The rearrangement links TRBV10-3 to TRBJ2-3, with D perhaps matching TRBD2 (5 bases). The material sequenced was CD4+ T cells sorted from blood. The origin of this receptor is a human donor in good health. For the CDR3, the DNA is TGTGCCATCAGTGCGGAGGAAACCCCCCGCACAGATACGCAGTATTTT. Protein: CAISAEETPRTDTQYF.